The 23 T cell receptor beta chains given below trace back to one sample, sequenced in a study of blood T cell repertoires in COVID-19. Here immunoSEQ multiplex PCR was the method, and the copy in TCRdb shows in-frame clones only, minus some. The repertoire consists of approximately 220,000 clones, with 70% to 90% occurring once and the leading ten covering over 7%. Sequencing was performed on PBMCs or T cells enriched from blood (not recorded which). The receptors shown here come from a woman between 40 and 50 years old with acute COVID-19.

The rearrangement joins TRBV4-2 to TRBJ2-1; the D gene is possibly TRBD2 (6 bases). The CDR3 extends over 16 amino acids. Trimming took off 3 bases at V and 7 bases at J, with 19 bases between the two ends. The V gene's germline CDR1 is LGHNA and CDR2 YNFKEQ. The CDR3 nucleotides read TGTGCCAGCAGCCAGACCGTAGGGACTGGGCGGAATGAGCAGTTCTTC. This gives the protein CASSQTVGTGRNEQFF.

In regard to this clone: Other nucleotide sequences in the sample specify the same CDR3. V and J are TRBV12-3 or TRBV12-4 and TRBJ1-6; TRBD1 aligns across 9 bases. The CDR3 has 13 residues. V trimming: 6 bases; J trimming: 10 bases; junction bases outside the gene matches: 4. The CDR3 loop is CASSRDRDSPLHF. DNA of the CDR3: TGTGCCAGCAGCCGGGACAGGGACTCACCCCTCCACTTT.

This clone was counted at least ten times. The chain combines TRBV7-9 with TRBJ1-4; no clear D gene. The CDR3 extends over 14 amino acids. Trimming left V 5 bases short and J 8 bases short, with 15 bases between. Germline CDR1 and CDR2: SEHNR and FQNEAQ (reference sequence). Here the CDR3 reads CASSLQMAGEKLFF. Here the CDR3 DNA reads TGTGCCAGCAGCCTCCAGATGGCGGGGGAAAAACTGTTTTTT.

The chain uses TRBV2 and TRBJ1-2, with TRBD1 matching 9 bases. This CDR3 has 13 amino acids. J was trimmed by 12 bases and V by 6 bases; bases with no gene match: 11. CDR1 is SNHLY, CDR2 FYNNEI, per germline. The CDR3 spells CASSPGQGLQNTF. The CDR3 coding sequence is TGTGCCAGCAGCCCGGGACAGGGTCTTCAAAACACCTTC.

The V and J genes are TRBV6-5 and TRBJ1-5; D unclear. Germline CDR1 reads MNHEY; CDR2 reads SVGAGI. The ends were cut back, 6 bases at V and 2 bases at J, with 8 bases in the middle. This CDR3 region has 13 residues. CDR3 sequence: CASSRRGNQPQHF. CDR3 nucleotides: TGTGCCAGCAGCCGCCGAGGCAATCAGCCCCAGCATTTT.

V is TRBV2 and J is TRBJ1-4, with a weak D call TRBD1 (6 bases). The V end was cut by 4 bases, the J end by 7 bases, with 13 bases between. This CDR3 has 14 residues. Germline assignment: CDR1 SNHLY and CDR2 FYNNEI. CDR3 DNA: TGTGCCAGCAGTGCTCAGGGGAGACTTGAAAAACTGTTTTTT. Protein product: CASSAQGRLEKLFF.

The genes are TRBV2 and TRBJ2-4; a weak D match, TRBD1 (5 bases). V gave up 3 bases and J gave up 2 bases, with 8 bases separating them. CDR3 length: 14 amino acids. Germline V gene sequence: CDR1 SNHLY, CDR2 FYNNEI. The CDR3 DNA reads as TGTGCCAGCAGTGACAGGGCCTCCAAAAACATTCAGTACTTC. Translating gives CASSDRASKNIQYF. Looking up the rest from reference TRBV2 and TRBJ2-4 gives the full variable domain: EPEVTQTPSHQVTQMGQEVILRCVPISNHLYFYWYRQILGQKVEFLVSFYNNEISEKSEIFDDQFSVERPDGSNFTLKIRSTKLEDSAMYFCASSDRASKNIQYFGAGTRLSVL.

The CDR3 sequence is CASSQELLSGGFYEQYF. DNA of the CDR3: TGTGCCAGCAGCCAAGAATTGTTATCAGGGGGTTTCTACGAGCAGTACTTC. This rearrangement joins TRBV4-2 to TRBJ2-7, with 7 positions matching TRBD1. Trimming at V came to 0 bases and at J to 3 bases, leaving 11 bases not matched to a gene. The CDR3 runs to 17 residues. Germline CDR1 and CDR2: LGHNA and YNFKEQ.

The chain couples TRBV9 to TRBJ2-6, with D unclear. The CDR3 totals 14 residues. The V and J ends lost 4 bases and 1 base respectively, with 6 bases between them. Germline assignment: CDR1 SGDLS and CDR2 YYNGEE. The CDR3 loop reads CASSPFSGANVLTF. The CDR3 region has the DNA TGTGCCAGCAGCCCTTTTTCTGGGGCCAACGTCCTGACTTTC.

The rearrangement uses TRBV10-3 and TRBJ1-6; D ambiguous. This CDR3 region has 15 residues. Germline V gives CDR1 ENHRY, CDR2 SYGVKD. Trimming took off 3 bases at V and 9 bases at J, with 15 bases between the two ends. The CDR3 region has the DNA TGTGCCATCAGTGATGCGGCGGGGAATAGTTCACCCCTCCACTTT. Translation gives CAISDAAGNSSPLHF.

This clone has more than one count but fewer than ten. The chain recombines TRBV6-5 with TRBJ1-5; 7 bases agree with TRBD1. Trimming took 2 bases from V and 7 from J; bases not matched to a gene: 5. The CDR3 runs 14 residues. Looked up from germline, CDR1 is MNHEY and CDR2 is SVGAGI. This CDR3 reads CASSYTGVAQPQHF. The CDR3 DNA follows: TGTGCCAGCAGTTACACAGGGGTTGCGCAGCCCCAGCATTTT.

This clone appeared a single time. This chain links TRBV4-1 with TRBJ1-2; TRBD1 matches at 7 bases. The germline gives CDR1 MGHRA, CDR2 YSYEKL. CDR3 length: 12 residues. Losses at the gene ends were 6 bases for V and 6 bases for J; bases not matched to a gene: 4. CDR3 nucleotides: TGCGCCAGCAGTCGGACAGGTGATGGCTACACCTTC. Encoded protein: CASSRTGDGYTF.

CDR3 DNA: TGTGCCAGCAGCTTAACTCCAGGGAACACTGAAGCTTTCTTT. Its translation: CASSLTPGNTEAFF. The V gene is TRBV7-3, the J gene TRBJ1-1; D unclear. Germline assignment: CDR1 SGHTA and CDR2 FQGTGA. The germline V and J ends were trimmed by 0 bases and 1 base, with 6 bases remaining between them. This CDR3 has 14 residues.

The V call is TRBV24-1, the J call TRBJ2-2; D remains ambiguous. V lost 1 base, J lost 6 bases, and 11 bases lay in between. This CDR3 spans 15 amino acids. The germline V gene encodes CDR1 KGHDR and CDR2 SFDVKD. This CDR3 is CATSDFAQYPGELFF. The CDR3 DNA reads TGTGCCACCAGTGATTTTGCACAGTATCCCGGGGAGCTGTTTTTT.

This clone has only one observation. The chain couples TRBV11-2 to TRBJ1-2; 7 nucleotides agree with TRBD1. This CDR3 spans 16 amino acids. J was trimmed by 4 bases and V by 5 bases; bases with no gene match: 13. The germline gives CDR1 SGHAT, CDR2 FQNNGV. The CDR3 DNA reads as TGTGCCAGCAGCGCGATTACAGGGGCGCGGAGCTATGGCTACACCTTC. Protein: CASSAITGARSYGYTF.

This sequence joins TRBV5-4 and TRBJ2-1; D might be TRBD2 (5 bases). CDR3 size: 16 residues. The V end was cut by 4 bases, the J end by 12 bases, with 26 bases between. Germline CDR1 SGHNT, CDR2 YYREEE (reference sequence). The CDR3 DNA follows: TGTGCCAGCAGCCAGGTTATCAGCGGTCCCTCCCAGGTGCAGTTCTTC. This translates into CASSQVISGPSQVQFF.

The chain has TRBV5-1 and TRBJ2-1; D might be TRBD2 (6 bases). The germline gives CDR1 SGHRS, CDR2 YFSETQ. V gave up 0 bases and J gave up 5 bases, with 21 bases separating them. This CDR3 region has 18 residues. CDR3 nucleotide sequence: TGCGCCAGCAGCTTGGGGATGGCGGGACGGGCGGTTGACAATGAGCAGTTCTTC. Translation gives CASSLGMAGRAVDNEQFF.

This clone was recorded only once. This chain connects TRBV5-1 to TRBJ1-4; D perhaps matches TRBD1 (5 bases). Germline-derived CDR1 and CDR2 are SGHRS and YFSETQ. This CDR3 has 14 residues. Trimming cost V 0 bases and J 8 bases, with 11 bases left between them. The CDR3 sequence is CASSLDLEGEKLFF. The CDR3 DNA reads as TGCGCCAGCAGCTTGGATTTGGAGGGGGAAAAACTGTTTTTT.

This chain joins TRBV7-3 and TRBJ2-1; perhaps TRBD1 as D (6 bases). CDR1 is SGHTA, CDR2 FQGTGA, per germline. This CDR3 is built from 13 residues. V was pared by 4 bases and J by 8 bases, with 12 bases between. CDR3 protein: CASSSTGFDEQFF. CDR3 in DNA: TGTGCCAGCAGCTCCACAGGGTTCGATGAGCAGTTCTTC.

The rearrangement links TRBV7-9 to TRBJ1-2; D gene ambiguous. The V gene's germline CDR1 is SEHNR and CDR2 FQNEAQ (reference sequence). V was pared by 5 bases and J by 1 base, with 8 bases between. The CDR3 totals 13 residues. CDR3 in DNA: TGTGCCAGCAGCGAAACTAATAACTATGGCTACACCTTC. This sequence encodes CASSETNNYGYTF. The variable domain in full, completed from reference TRBV7-9 and TRBJ1-2, reads DTGVSQNPRHKITKRGQNVTFRCDPISEHNRLYWYRQTLGQGPEFLTYFQNEAQLEKSRLLSDRFSAERPKGSFSTLEIQRTEQGDSAMYLCASSETNNYGYTFGSGTRLTVV.

This chain connects TRBV9 to TRBJ1-1; D is ambiguous. Per germline, CDR1 SGDLS and CDR2 YYNGEE. This CDR3 is built from 14 residues. The V end was cut by 0 bases, the J end by 1 base, with 7 bases between. The CDR3 nucleotides read TGTGCCAGCAGCGTAGGAGGGTCGAACACTGAAGCTTTCTTT. Its translation: CASSVGGSNTEAFF.

The chain is built from TRBV9 and TRBJ2-6; D possibly corresponds to TRBD1 (6 bases). CDR3 length: 15 residues. V lost 4 bases, J lost 2 bases, and 10 bases lay in between. Germline CDR1 is SGDLS and CDR2 is YYNGEE. CDR3 bases: TGTGCCAGCAGCAAACAGGGTCCTGGGGCCAACGTCCTGACTTTC. Encoded protein: CASSKQGPGANVLTF. Filled out from reference TRBV9 and TRBJ2-6, the complete variable domain reads DSGVTQTPKHLITATGQRVTLRCSPRSGDLSVYWYQQSLDQGLQFLIQYYNGEERAKGNILERFSAQQFPDLHSELNLSSLELGDSALYFCASSKQGPGANVLTFGAGSRLTVL.

This clone was observed at least ten times. The CDR3 protein is CASGGGTSVDEQYF. CDR3 in DNA: TGTGCCAGCGGAGGGGGGACTAGCGTTGACGAGCAGTACTTC. The J gene is TRBJ2-7, the V gene TRBV4-2; 10 bases map to TRBD2. The CDR3 has 14 amino acids. Per the germline V gene, CDR1 is LGHNA and CDR2 is YNFKEQ. Germline trimming cut 8 bases from V and 5 bases from J; bases unmatched to any gene: 9.